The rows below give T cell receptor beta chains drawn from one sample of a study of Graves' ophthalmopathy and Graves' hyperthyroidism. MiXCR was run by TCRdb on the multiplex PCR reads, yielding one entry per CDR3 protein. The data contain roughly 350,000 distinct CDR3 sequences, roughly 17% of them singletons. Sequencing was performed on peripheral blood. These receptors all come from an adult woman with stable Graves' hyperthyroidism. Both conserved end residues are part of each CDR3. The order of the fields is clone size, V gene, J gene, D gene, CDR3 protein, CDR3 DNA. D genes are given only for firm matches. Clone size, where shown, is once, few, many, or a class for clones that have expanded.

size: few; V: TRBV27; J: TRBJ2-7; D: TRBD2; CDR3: CARSSGLAFPARLYEQYF; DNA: TGTGCCCGCAGTTCAGGACTAGCTTTCCCCGCCCGCCTCTACGAGCAGTACTTC
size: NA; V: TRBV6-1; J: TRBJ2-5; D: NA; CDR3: CASSPDVPETQYF; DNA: TGTGCCAGCAGTCCAGACGTCCCAGAGACCCAGTACTTC
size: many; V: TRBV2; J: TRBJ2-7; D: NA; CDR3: CASSDGIYEQYF; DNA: TGTGCCAGCAGTGACGGAATCTACGAGCAGTACTTC
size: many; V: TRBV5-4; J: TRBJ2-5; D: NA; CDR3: CASSLQEQETQYF; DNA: TGTGCCAGCAGCTTACAGGAACAAGAGACCCAGTACTTC
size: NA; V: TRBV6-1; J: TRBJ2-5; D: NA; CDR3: CASFPGVGETQYF; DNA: TGTGCCAGTTTTCCCGGGGTGGGGGAGACCCAGTACTTC
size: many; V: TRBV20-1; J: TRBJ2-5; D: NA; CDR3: CSARTGAGETQYF; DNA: TGCAGTGCGCGTACGGGGGCGGGAGAGACCCAGTACTTC
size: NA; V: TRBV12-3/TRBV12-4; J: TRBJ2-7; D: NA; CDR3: CASSSPPGADYEQYF; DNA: TGTGCCAGCAGCTCCCCCCCGGGGGCGGACTACGAGCAGTACTTC
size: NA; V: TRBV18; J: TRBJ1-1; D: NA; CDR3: CASLKMNTEAFF; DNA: TGTGCCAGCCTTAAGATGAACACTGAAGCTTTCTTT
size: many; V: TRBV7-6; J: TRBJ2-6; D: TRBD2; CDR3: CASSSASGRGSGANVLTF; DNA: TGTGCCAGCAGCTCCGCTAGCGGGAGGGGCTCTGGGGCCAACGTCCTGACTTTC
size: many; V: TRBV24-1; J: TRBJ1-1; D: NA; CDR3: CATQQGMNTEAFF; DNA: TGTGCCACCCAACAGGGAATGAACACTGAAGCTTTCTTT
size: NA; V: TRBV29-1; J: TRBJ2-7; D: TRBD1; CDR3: CSVEDIGTGHYEQYF; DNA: TGCAGCGTTGAAGATATAGGGACAGGCCATTACGAGCAGTACTTC
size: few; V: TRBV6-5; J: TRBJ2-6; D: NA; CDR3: CASSYEVGGANVLTF; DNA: TGTGCCAGCAGTTACGAGGTCGGTGGGGCCAACGTCCTGACTTTC
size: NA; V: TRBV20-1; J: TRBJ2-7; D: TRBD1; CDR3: CSVPDRSHEQYF; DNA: TGCAGTGTCCCGGACAGGTCCCACGAGCAGTACTTC
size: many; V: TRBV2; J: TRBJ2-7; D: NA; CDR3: CASSWGPYEQYF; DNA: TGTGCCAGCAGCTGGGGGCCCTACGAGCAGTACTTC
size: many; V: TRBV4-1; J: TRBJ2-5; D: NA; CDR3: CASSQDPGRETQYF; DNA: TGCGCCAGCAGCCAAGATCCAGGGAGAGAGACCCAGTACTTC
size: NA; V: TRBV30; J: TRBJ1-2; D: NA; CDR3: CAWDPSDRLYGYTF; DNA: TGTGCCTGGGATCCATCAGACAGACTCTATGGCTACACCTTC
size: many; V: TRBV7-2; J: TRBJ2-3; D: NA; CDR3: CASSTQHTTDTQYF; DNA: TGTGCCAGCAGCACCCAACATACCACAGATACGCAGTATTTT
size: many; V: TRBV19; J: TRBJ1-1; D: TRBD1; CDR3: CASSNLQGAEGTEAFF; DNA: TGTGCCAGTAGTAACTTACAGGGGGCTGAGGGCACTGAAGCTTTCTTT
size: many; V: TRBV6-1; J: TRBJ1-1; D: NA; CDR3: CASSRQLLNTEAFF; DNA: TGTGCCAGCAGTCGACAGTTGCTGAACACTGAAGCTTTCTTT
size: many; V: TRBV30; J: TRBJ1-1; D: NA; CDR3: CAWGDAEAFF; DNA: TGTGCCTGGGGGGACGCTGAAGCTTTCTTT
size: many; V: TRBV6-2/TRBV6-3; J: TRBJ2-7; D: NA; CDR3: CASTGTYEQYF; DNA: TGTGCCAGCACCGGGACCTACGAGCAGTACTTC
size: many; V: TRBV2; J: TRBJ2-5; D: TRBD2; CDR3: CASTEIAGLETQYF; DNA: TGTGCCAGCACGGAAATAGCGGGATTGGAGACCCAGTACTTC
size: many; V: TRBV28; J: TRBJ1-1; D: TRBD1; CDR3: CASTEQGERGTEAFF; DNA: TGTGCCAGCACCGAACAGGGGGAACGCGGCACTGAAGCTTTCTTT